The 6 T cell receptor beta chains presented below share a single source sample, sequenced in a study of Ad26.COV2.S vaccination and SARS-CoV-2 variants. Treatment: 19 received Ad26.COV2.S at low or high dose, single or two shots; a few received placebo; per-sample allocation not given. Each sample was drawn 63 days after the first injection (of vaccine or placebo). The table came from immunoSEQ multiplex PCR; TCRdb's copy has only in-frame clones and leaves some out. The sample lists fewer than 400,000 clones, 89% seen once, with under 2% in the top ten. This material consisted of peripheral blood, taken in a trial of Ad26.COV2.S vaccine versus placebo. Every receptor here comes from a person aged 18-65 years who received the Ad26.COV2.S COVID-19 vaccine or a placebo.

This clone was seen just once. The DNA of the CDR3 is TGCGCCAGCAGCTTGGGAGGCGGGAGGGACTACAATGAGCAGTTCTTC. It translates to CASSLGGGRDYNEQFF. The rearrangement joins TRBV5-1 to TRBJ2-1; 9 nucleotides align to TRBD2. The CDR3 has 16 residues. The germline V gene encodes CDR1 SGHRS and CDR2 YFSETQ. V gave up 0 bases and J gave up 3 bases; unmatched junction bases: 4.

The chain carries TRBV6-1 and TRBJ2-5; 8 bases fit TRBD1. The V segment lost 3 bases and the J segment 4 bases; nucleotides outside the gene matches: 1. CDR3 size: 13 residues. Germline V gives CDR1 MNHNS, CDR2 SASEGT. CDR3 DNA sequence: TGTGCCAGCAGTGAGGACAGGGTAGAGACCCAGTACTTC. Its protein product is CASSEDRVETQYF.

The rearrangement uses TRBV4-2 and TRBJ2-2, with 8 bases aligning to TRBD2. CDR1 is LGHNA, CDR2 YNFKEQ, per germline. The J segment lost 5 bases and the V segment lost 4 bases, leaving 3 bases of the junction unmatched. This CDR3 has 14 residues. This CDR3 reads CASSPSGGTGELFF. CDR3 nucleotide sequence: TGTGCCAGCAGCCCGAGCGGGGGAACCGGGGAGCTGTTTTTT.

The chain links TRBV12-3 or TRBV12-4 to TRBJ2-1; D gene unclear. The CDR3 extends over 13 amino acids. Between the trimmed V and J ends, which lost 7 bases and 1 base, there was a span of 8 bases. CDR3 DNA: TGTGCCAGCAAAACGGGTTCCTACAATGAGCAGTTCTTC. It translates to CASKTGSYNEQFF.

The genes are TRBV19 and TRBJ2-2, with D unresolved. Between the trimmed V and J ends, which lost 5 bases and 3 bases, there was a span of 7 bases. Germline loops: CDR1 LNHDA, CDR2 SQIVND (reference sequence). The CDR3 is made up of 13 amino acids. The CDR3 region is CASSSVDTGELFF. The CDR3 DNA reads as TGTGCCAGTAGTTCAGTTGACACCGGGGAGCTGTTTTTT.

V is TRBV5-6 and J is TRBJ2-6, with D perhaps matching TRBD1 or TRBD2 (6 bases each). The CDR3 contains 19 residues. Germline V gives CDR1 SGHDT, CDR2 YYEEEE. V was clipped by 4 bases and J by 0 bases, with 20 bases between them. The CDR3 region has the DNA TGTGCCAGCAGCCAAATCAGGGGAGGCACCCTCTCTGGGGCCAACGTCCTGACTTTC. The encoded protein is CASSQIRGGTLSGANVLTF.